Listed here are 18 T cell receptor beta chains from one sample, sequenced in a study of T cells in Graves' hyperthyroidism and ophthalmopathy (dated by TCRdb to about 2019). The library was built by means of multiplex PCR. Sequencing was performed on an Illumina HiSeq 2000. The TCR beta CDR3 regions were amplified from RNA transcripts. For the first round of RT-PCR on the TCR CDR3, the HTBI primer set was used together with the Qiagen OneStep RT-PCR kit. TCRdb applied fastp at Q25 and MiXCR to the public reads, then kept only in-frame beta chains. All rows with the same CDR3 protein become a single entry with the most common DNA and genes. A total of 800,000 or so distinct CDR3 sequences appear in this sample, 35% to 40% of them only once. Of the sample, approximately 8.7% is held by the ten largest clones. Input material: blood. These receptors originate from a man aged 18 to 30 with Graves' hyperthyroidism.

Concerning this clonotype itself: Since a much larger clone is just one base distant, this may be a read error. The chain joins TRBV7-7 to TRBJ2-7; D may be TRBD2 (6 bases). CDR1 and CDR2 from the germline V gene are SSHAT and FNYEAQ (reference sequence). The CDR3 sequence is 15 residues long. The CDR3 nucleotides are TGTGTTAGCAGCTTATCGTTCGGGACTTCCTACGAGCAGTACTTC. This gives the protein CVSSLSFGTSYEQYF.

The J gene is TRBJ1-1, the V gene TRBV2, with TRBD1 identical over 8 bases. Germline V CDR1 and CDR2: SNHLY, FYNNEI. Trimming at V came to 6 bases and at J to 6 bases, leaving 9 bases not matched to a gene. The CDR3 is made up of 14 amino acids. CDR3 loop: CASSRDRFVSEAFF. The CDR3 DNA reads TGTGCCAGCAGCCGGGACAGGTTTGTCTCTGAAGCTTTCTTT.

Notes on this clonotype: The junction departs from the called germline gene at one end, perhaps through a read error. This chain links TRBV9 with TRBJ2-2, with TRBD1 matching 7 bases. CDR3 length: 15 residues. CDR1 and CDR2 from the germline V gene are SGDLS and YYNGEE. The CDR3 loop is CASSQDDTGVGELFF. For the CDR3, the DNA is TGCGCCAGCAGCCAAGACGATACAGGGGTCGGGGAGCTGTTTTTT. Drawing the rest from reference TRBV9 and TRBJ2-2, the complete variable domain is DSGVTQTPKHLITATGQRVTLRCSPRSGDLSVYWYQQSLDQGLQFLIQYYNGEERAKGNILERFSAQQFPDLHSELNLSSLELGDSALYFCASSQDDTGVGELFFGEGSRLTVL.

This clonotype was counted only a few times. This chain joins TRBV7-2 and TRBJ1-1, with a possible D match to TRBD1 (5 bases). V lost 3 bases to trimming and J lost 1 base, with 9 bases between them. The CDR3 loop spans 14 amino acids. Germline values: CDR1 SGHTA, CDR2 FQGNSA. The CDR3 spells CASSFKQENTEAFF. CDR3 in DNA: TGTGCCAGCAGCTTTAAACAGGAGAACACTGAAGCTTTCTTT.

The chain carries TRBV20-1 and TRBJ1-6, with TRBD1 identical over 7 bases. The junction had 5 bases not matched to a gene; V was cut back by 0 bases and J by 6 bases. Germline assignment: CDR1 DFQATT and CDR2 SNEGSKA (reference sequence). The CDR3 extends over 15 amino acids. CDR3: CSARDGTVLNSPLHF. CDR3 coding DNA: TGCAGTGCTAGAGACGGGACAGTCCTTAATTCACCCCTCCACTTT.

This clonotype has just a few counts. The chain is built from TRBV4-1 and TRBJ2-5; D may be TRBD2 (5 bases). Germline V gives CDR1 MGHRA, CDR2 YSYEKL. This CDR3 is built from 13 residues. V was shortened by 5 bases and J by 5 bases, with 12 bases between the two germline ends. This CDR3 reads CASSVGVGETQYF. The CDR3 region has the DNA TGCGCCAGCAGCGTGGGAGTAGGGGAGACCCAGTACTTC.

This clonotype was counted ten times or more. V is TRBV20-1 and J is TRBJ1-6; D uncertain. Germline V gene sequence: CDR1 DFQATT, CDR2 SNEGSKA (reference sequence). Trimming took 1 base from V and 9 from J, leaving 16 bases between them. The CDR3 loop spans 15 amino acids. CDR3 nucleotide sequence: TGCAGTGCTAGAGTCAGCGCACTCACTCCTTCACCCCTCCACTTT. Protein product: CSARVSALTPSPLHF.

The chain couples TRBV6-5 to TRBJ2-7; D possibly corresponds to TRBD2 (6 bases). This CDR3 comprises 13 residues. Per germline, CDR1 MNHEY and CDR2 SVGAGI. V was cut by 2 bases and J by 5 bases, with 10 bases left in between. CDR3 amino acids: CASSYVGGDEQYF. The CDR3 bases are TGTGCCAGCAGTTACGTCGGGGGTGACGAGCAGTACTTC.

On this clonotype: This may arise from a read error, as a much more abundant clone is one base away. The J gene is TRBJ1-3, the V gene TRBV9, with a tentative D call TRBD1 (6 bases). This CDR3 is 14 amino acids long. Germline values: CDR1 SGDLS, CDR2 YYNGEE. The CDR3 loop is CDSSSSQGGDTIYF. CDR3 in DNA: TGTGACAGCAGCTCATCACAGGGTGGGGACACCATATATTTT.

This clonotype was seen a few times. The chain combines TRBV7-9 with TRBJ2-5; tentatively, D is TRBD1 (5 bases). This CDR3 has 16 amino acids. The germline V and J ends were trimmed by 2 bases and 0 bases, with 13 bases remaining between them. Per the germline V gene, CDR1 is SEHNR and CDR2 is FQNEAQ (reference sequence). CDR3 in amino acids: CASSLNSRAYQETQYF. The CDR3 DNA follows: TGTGCCAGCAGCTTAAATTCCAGGGCGTACCAAGAGACCCAGTACTTC.

This clonotype showed up many times. This chain uses TRBV10-3 with TRBJ1-1; 7 bases line up with TRBD1. The CDR3 length is 14 residues. Germline lookup yields CDR1 ENHRY and CDR2 SYGVKD. V gave up 6 bases and J gave up 0 bases; unmatched junction bases: 4. CDR3 amino acids: CAIRRDSLNTEAFF. The CDR3 DNA reads TGTGCCATCAGAAGGGACAGTTTGAACACTGAAGCTTTCTTT.

This clonotype was observed a few times. This chain uses TRBV27 with TRBJ1-2; unclear D gene. The CDR3 contains 13 residues. Deletions cut 5 bases from V and 8 bases from J, with 15 bases between. Germline V gives CDR1 MNHEY, CDR2 SMNVEV (reference sequence). CDR3 region: CASSPDIVGGYTF. CDR3 nucleotides: TGTGCCAGCAGTCCTGACATAGTGGGAGGCTACACCTTC.

In this sample, this clonotype turned up many times. The CDR3 nucleotides are TGCGCCAGCAGTTCCGAACAGGGTGGCACTGAAGCTTTCTTT. Its protein product is CASSSEQGGTEAFF. V and J are TRBV10-1 and TRBJ1-1, with D possibly TRBD1 on 6 matching bases. CDR3 length: 14 residues. Trimming removed 5 bases from V and 4 bases from J, with 14 bases in between. The germline CDR1 and CDR2 sequences are WNHNN and SYGVQD (reference sequence).

In the case of this clonotype: An end of the junction differs from the germline gene, which may be a read error. This chain uses TRBV7-2 with TRBJ1-5, with a tentative D call TRBD1 (6 bases). Germline V gives CDR1 SGHTA, CDR2 FQGNSA. The CDR3 sequence is 14 residues long. As DNA, the CDR3 is TGTGCCAGCAGCCGGGTCAGGGGCAATCAGCCCCGGCATTTT. This gives the protein CASSRVRGNQPRHF.

This clonotype was counted at least ten times. J is TRBJ1-2 and V is TRBV9; possible D gene TRBD1, 5 bases. The V gene's germline CDR1 is SGDLS and CDR2 YYNGEE. This CDR3 is 14 amino acids long. The germline V and J ends were trimmed by 4 bases and 3 bases, with 13 bases remaining between them. CDR3 sequence: CASSNDGTHYGYTF. CDR3 nucleotides: TGTGCCAGCAGCAATGACGGGACGCACTATGGCTACACCTTC.

Ten or more counts support this clonotype. The chain uses TRBV12-3 or TRBV12-4 and TRBJ1-2; D unclear. The CDR3 is made up of 13 amino acids. V shed 6 bases and J shed 8 bases, with 16 bases lying between them. CDR3 sequence (DNA): TGTGCCAGCAGCCGGAGAGGGCCTGAGGGCTACACCTTC. This codes for CASSRRGPEGYTF.

This clonotype was seen at least ten times. This chain joins TRBV15 and TRBJ2-5, with no clear D. This CDR3 has 12 residues. Trimming pared 5 bases from V and 0 bases from J, leaving 4 bases between. Germline lookup yields CDR1 LNHNV and CDR2 YYDKDF (reference sequence). The CDR3 sequence is CATSRYQETQYF. The CDR3 DNA sequence: TGTGCCACCAGCCGATACCAAGAGACCCAGTACTTC.

In its sample, this clonotype was seen once. The chain has TRBV2 and TRBJ1-2; 7 nucleotides match TRBD1. Germline assignment: CDR1 SNHLY and CDR2 FYNNEI. This CDR3 has 15 residues. V gave up 0 bases and J gave up 8 bases; unmatched junction bases: 9. CDR3 region: CASSEALQGVAGYTF. The DNA of the CDR3 is TGTGCCAGCAGTGAAGCGCTTCAGGGGGTAGCGGGCTACACCTTC. The complete variable domain, with remaining parts taken from reference TRBV2 and TRBJ1-2, reads EPEVTQTPSHQVTQMGQEVILRCVPISNHLYFYWYRQILGQKVEFLVSFYNNEISEKSEIFDDQFSVERPDGSNFTLKIRSTKLEDSAMYFCASSEALQGVAGYTFGSGTRLTVV.